These T cell receptor beta chains were read from a single sample in a study of shared clonotypes between healthy human individuals. Assay: immunoSEQ multiplex PCR; the TCRdb copy retains only in-frame clones and omits some. The sample records some 2 million clones, less than 95% being singletons. Material: naive CD8+ T cells sorted from blood. Every receptor here comes from a man between 18 and 29 years old in good health. The CDR3 runs from the conserved cysteine through the conserved F or W. D genes are given only for firm matches. Clone size is shown for a subset of rows, as once, few, many or a class of expanded clone.

DNA: TGTGCCAGCAGCCGGAACCGGGGGGCCAAAAACATTCAGTACTTC
CDR3: CASSRNRGAKNIQYF
V: TRBV28
D: -
size: -
J: TRBJ2-4

DNA: TGCGCCAGCAGCCATCAAGATAGGGCGGGAGAGACCCAGTACTTC
CDR3: CASSHQDRAGETQYF
V: TRBV4-1
D: -
size: -
J: TRBJ2-5

DNA: TGTGCCAGCAGCTTACTAGCGGGGGGTTACAATGAGCAGTTCTTC
CDR3: CASSLLAGGYNEQFF
V: TRBV7-3
D: TRBD2
size: -
J: TRBJ2-1

DNA: TGTGCCAGCAGTGAAGGGGTGGCAGGCGGGGAGCTGTTTTTT
CDR3: CASSEGVAGGELFF
V: TRBV6-1
D: -
size: -
J: TRBJ2-2

DNA: TGTGCCAGCAGTTTATCCGGGGCGCCAGGCCCGATCTCGGATTCACCCCTCCACTTT
CDR3: CASSLSGAPGPISDSPLHF
V: TRBV28
D: -
size: -
J: TRBJ1-6

DNA: TGTGCCAGCAGTCCCGGGGGTTCGTTTGGCTACACCTTC
CDR3: CASSPGGSFGYTF
V: TRBV27
D: -
size: -
J: TRBJ1-2

DNA: TGTGCCAGCAGTCTTGCAATGGACTTAACCTACGAGCAGTACTTC
CDR3: CASSLAMDLTYEQYF
V: TRBV28
D: -
size: -
J: TRBJ2-7

DNA: TGTGCCAGCAGTTCCGCGGGGGGTAGAGGAGAGACCCAGTACTTC
CDR3: CASSSAGGRGETQYF
V: TRBV9
D: TRBD2
size: -
J: TRBJ2-5

DNA: TGTGCCAGCAGCTTGGCCACCCGGGGGGCTAATGAAAAACTGTTTTTT
CDR3: CASSLATRGANEKLFF
V: TRBV5-6
D: -
size: once
J: TRBJ1-4

DNA: TGTGCCAGCAGTTTATCGGACCCCCGCCACGAGCAGTACTTC
CDR3: CASSLSDPRHEQYF
V: TRBV27
D: -
size: -
J: TRBJ2-7

DNA: TGTGCCAGTAGTATTTCGGCAGGGGGTAGAACAGATACGCAGTATTTT
CDR3: CASSISAGGRTDTQYF
V: TRBV19
D: TRBD1
size: -
J: TRBJ2-3

DNA: TGTGCCAGCAGTGGACGACAGGGGGCAAGGGTTACGCAGTATTTT
CDR3: CASSGRQGARVTQYF
V: TRBV25-1
D: TRBD1
size: -
J: TRBJ2-3

DNA: TGTGCCAGCAGCTTGCCGTTAGGAGATACGCAGTATTTT
CDR3: CASSLPLGDTQYF
V: TRBV7-9
D: -
size: -
J: TRBJ2-3

DNA: TGTGCCAGCAGCGGGACCCCCCCGAAGGATGAGCAGTTCTTC
CDR3: CASSGTPPKDEQFF
V: TRBV9
D: -
size: -
J: TRBJ2-1

DNA: TGCGCCAGCAGCCAAGATCCAGGGCTAGCGGGAGTAGAGACCCAGTACTTC
CDR3: CASSQDPGLAGVETQYF
V: TRBV4-3
D: TRBD2
size: -
J: TRBJ2-5

DNA: TGTGCCAGCAGTTTCGGGCAGGTTGACTCACCCCTCCACTTT
CDR3: CASSFGQVDSPLHF
V: TRBV27
D: -
size: -
J: TRBJ1-6

DNA: TGTGCCAGCAGCTTAGTGTTGTGGCGGGGGCACAATGAGCAGTTCTTC
CDR3: CASSLVLWRGHNEQFF
V: TRBV7-6
D: -
size: -
J: TRBJ2-1

DNA: TGCAGCGTTGAGGTCGGGGGGTCTGGCTACACCTTC
CDR3: CSVEVGGSGYTF
V: TRBV29-1
D: -
size: few
J: TRBJ1-2

DNA: TGTGCCAGCAGTTACTCGAGGGGGAATGAGCAGTTCTTC
CDR3: CASSYSRGNEQFF
V: TRBV6-5
D: -
size: -
J: TRBJ2-1

DNA: TGTGCCAGCTCACCCTCCGGATTGTCCTACGAGCAGTACTTC
CDR3: CASSPSGLSYEQYF
V: TRBV18
D: -
size: once
J: TRBJ2-7

DNA: TGTGCCAGCAGCTTTTCTTCGGAAGAGACCCAGTACTTC
CDR3: CASSFSSEETQYF
V: TRBV5-4
D: -
size: -
J: TRBJ2-5

DNA: TGCGCCAGCAGCCAAGATCGCCTAGCGGGAGGGCTGTCCTACGAGCAGTACTTC
CDR3: CASSQDRLAGGLSYEQYF
V: TRBV4-1
D: TRBD2
size: -
J: TRBJ2-7

DNA: TGTGCCACCAGCGGGGGGGACGAGCAGTACTTC
CDR3: CATSGGDEQYF
V: TRBV15
D: TRBD2
size: -
J: TRBJ2-7

DNA: TGTGCCAGCAGCCCAGGACTAGCGGGAGCCAATGAGCAGTTCTTC
CDR3: CASSPGLAGANEQFF
V: TRBV13
D: TRBD2
size: -
J: TRBJ2-1

DNA: TGTGCCAGCAGACGGGACCACTACGAGCAGTACTTC
CDR3: CASRRDHYEQYF
V: TRBV5-4
D: -
size: -
J: TRBJ2-7

DNA: TGCGCCAGCAGCCAAGAGGAGGGAGCGGGAGGGCCGGGGTACGAGCAGTACTTC
CDR3: CASSQEEGAGGPGYEQYF
V: TRBV4-3
D: TRBD2
size: -
J: TRBJ2-7

DNA: TGTGCCAGCAGCTTAGAGTCAGGCATCTATGGCTACACCTTC
CDR3: CASSLESGIYGYTF
V: TRBV7-9
D: -
size: -
J: TRBJ1-2

DNA: TGCGCCAGCAGCCAAGATTTTTCTAGCGGGATGTATGAGCAGTTCTTC
CDR3: CASSQDFSSGMYEQFF
V: TRBV4-3
D: TRBD2
size: once
J: TRBJ2-1

DNA: TGTGCCAGTAGCCTTGGGGGTTCCTACGAGCAGTACTTC
CDR3: CASSLGGSYEQYF
V: TRBV19
D: -
size: -
J: TRBJ2-7

DNA: TGTGCCAGCAGCTTAGAACTAGCCCTCGAGCAGTACTTC
CDR3: CASSLELALEQYF
V: TRBV11-2
D: -
size: once
J: TRBJ2-7

DNA: TGTGCCAGCAGCTTCGGGATGGGACACTACGAGCAGTACTTC
CDR3: CASSFGMGHYEQYF
V: TRBV11-2
D: -
size: once
J: TRBJ2-7

DNA: TGCGCCAGCAGCCAAGCTAGCAGGTACGAGCAGTACTTC
CDR3: CASSQASRYEQYF
V: TRBV4-1
D: -
size: -
J: TRBJ2-7

DNA: TGTGCCAGCAGTTTCACAGATTTAGATACGCAGTATTTT
CDR3: CASSFTDLDTQYF
V: TRBV28
D: -
size: -
J: TRBJ2-3

DNA: TGTGCCAGCAGCCCCTCGGACAGGGGGGGTGACGAGCAGTACTTC
CDR3: CASSPSDRGGDEQYF
V: TRBV7-9
D: TRBD1
size: -
J: TRBJ2-7

DNA: TGTGCCAGCATCAGTGGGGCCAACGTCCTGACTTTC
CDR3: CASISGANVLTF
V: TRBV2
D: -
size: -
J: TRBJ2-6

DNA: TGTGCCAGCAGCCGGGGTGGTGAAGCTTTCTTT
CDR3: CASSRGGEAFF
V: TRBV5-6
D: -
size: -
J: TRBJ1-1

DNA: TGCGCCAGCAGCTTGAAAGGGAGCTCCTACGAGCAGTACTTC
CDR3: CASSLKGSSYEQYF
V: TRBV5-1
D: -
size: -
J: TRBJ2-7

DNA: TGTGCTAGCAGCCCACTAGGTTGGGGGGATGGTATCGAGCAGTACTTC
CDR3: CASSPLGWGDGIEQYF
V: TRBV7-7
D: -
size: -
J: TRBJ2-7

DNA: TGTGCCAGCAGCCCAAGGAAGGACGGAGGCGGGGAGCTGTTTTTT
CDR3: CASSPRKDGGGELFF
V: TRBV11-3
D: -
size: -
J: TRBJ2-2

DNA: TGTGCCAGCAGTTATGGGACAGGGGGTGCTTACGAGCAGTACTTC
CDR3: CASSYGTGGAYEQYF
V: TRBV9
D: TRBD1
size: -
J: TRBJ2-7

DNA: TGCGCCAGCAGTGAGGGCTATTCCTACGAGCAGTACTTC
CDR3: CASSEGYSYEQYF
V: TRBV10-2
D: -
size: -
J: TRBJ2-7

DNA: TGCGCCAGCAGCCAAGCGGTGACATTGAACACTGAAGCTTTCTTT
CDR3: CASSQAVTLNTEAFF
V: TRBV4-3
D: -
size: -
J: TRBJ1-1

DNA: TGTGCCAGCAGCTTATCAGGGGACAATGAGCAGTTCTTC
CDR3: CASSLSGDNEQFF
V: TRBV7-3
D: -
size: -
J: TRBJ2-1

DNA: TGTGCCAGCAGCTTACGGGGACGCCCGCAGGGTGGCTACACCTTC
CDR3: CASSLRGRPQGGYTF
V: TRBV13
D: -
size: -
J: TRBJ1-2

DNA: TGTGCCAGCAGCTTAACAGGGGGCAATCAGCCCCAGCATTTT
CDR3: CASSLTGGNQPQHF
V: TRBV7-9
D: TRBD1
size: -
J: TRBJ1-5

DNA: TGTGCCAGCAGCTCGGCGGGACAGATGGAGACCCAGTACTTC
CDR3: CASSSAGQMETQYF
V: TRBV7-9
D: -
size: -
J: TRBJ2-5

DNA: TGTGCCACCCTCCAGAGCTCCTACAATGAGCAGTTCTTC
CDR3: CATLQSSYNEQFF
V: TRBV28
D: -
size: -
J: TRBJ2-1

DNA: TGTGCCATCAGGACTCCGGGGGCGGACACTGAAGCTTTCTTT
CDR3: CAIRTPGADTEAFF
V: TRBV10-3
D: -
size: -
J: TRBJ1-1

DNA: TGTGCCAGCAGCTTAGAAGCGGGAGGCGGGGAGCTGTTTTTT
CDR3: CASSLEAGGGELFF
V: TRBV7-6
D: TRBD2
size: -
J: TRBJ2-2